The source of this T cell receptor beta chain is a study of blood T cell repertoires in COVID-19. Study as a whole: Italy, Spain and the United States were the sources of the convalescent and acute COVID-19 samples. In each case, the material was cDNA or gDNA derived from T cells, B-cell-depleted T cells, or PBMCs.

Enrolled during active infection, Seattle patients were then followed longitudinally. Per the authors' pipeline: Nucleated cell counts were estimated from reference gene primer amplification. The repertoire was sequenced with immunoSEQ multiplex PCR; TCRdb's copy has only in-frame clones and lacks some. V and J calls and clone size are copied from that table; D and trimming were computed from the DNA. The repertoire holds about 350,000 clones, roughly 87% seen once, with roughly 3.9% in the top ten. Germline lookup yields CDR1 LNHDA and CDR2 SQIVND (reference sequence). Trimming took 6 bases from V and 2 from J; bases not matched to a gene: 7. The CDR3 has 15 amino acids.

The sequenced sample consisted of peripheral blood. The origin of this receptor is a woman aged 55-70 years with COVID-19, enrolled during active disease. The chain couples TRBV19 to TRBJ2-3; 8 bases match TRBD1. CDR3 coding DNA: TGTGCCAGTAGCCTCGGACAGGGCCACACAGATACGCAGTATTTT. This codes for CASSLGQGHTDTQYF.